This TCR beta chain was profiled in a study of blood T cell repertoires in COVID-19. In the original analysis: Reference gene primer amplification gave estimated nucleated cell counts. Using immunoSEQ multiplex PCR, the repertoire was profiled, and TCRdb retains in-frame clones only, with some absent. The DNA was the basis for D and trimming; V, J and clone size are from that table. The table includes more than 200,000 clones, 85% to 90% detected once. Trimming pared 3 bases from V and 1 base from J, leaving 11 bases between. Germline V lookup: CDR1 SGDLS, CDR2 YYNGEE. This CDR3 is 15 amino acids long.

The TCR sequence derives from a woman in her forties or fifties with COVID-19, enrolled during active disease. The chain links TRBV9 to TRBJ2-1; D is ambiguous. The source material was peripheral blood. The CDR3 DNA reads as TGTGCCAGCAGCGGACTGACGGATTCCTACAATGAGCAGTTCTTC. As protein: CASSGLTDSYNEQFF.